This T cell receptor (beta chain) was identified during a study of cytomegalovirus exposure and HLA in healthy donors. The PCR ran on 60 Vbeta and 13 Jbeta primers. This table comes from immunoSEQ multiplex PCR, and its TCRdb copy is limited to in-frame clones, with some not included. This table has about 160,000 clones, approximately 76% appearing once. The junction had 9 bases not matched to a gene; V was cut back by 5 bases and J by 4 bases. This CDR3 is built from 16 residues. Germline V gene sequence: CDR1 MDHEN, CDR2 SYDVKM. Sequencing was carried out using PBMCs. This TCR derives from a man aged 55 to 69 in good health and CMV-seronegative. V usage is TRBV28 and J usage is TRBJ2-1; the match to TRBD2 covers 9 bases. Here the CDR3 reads CASSTSWRGGYNEQFF. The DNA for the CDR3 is TGTGCCAGCAGTACGAGTTGGCGGGGGGGGTACAATGAGCAGTTCTTC.